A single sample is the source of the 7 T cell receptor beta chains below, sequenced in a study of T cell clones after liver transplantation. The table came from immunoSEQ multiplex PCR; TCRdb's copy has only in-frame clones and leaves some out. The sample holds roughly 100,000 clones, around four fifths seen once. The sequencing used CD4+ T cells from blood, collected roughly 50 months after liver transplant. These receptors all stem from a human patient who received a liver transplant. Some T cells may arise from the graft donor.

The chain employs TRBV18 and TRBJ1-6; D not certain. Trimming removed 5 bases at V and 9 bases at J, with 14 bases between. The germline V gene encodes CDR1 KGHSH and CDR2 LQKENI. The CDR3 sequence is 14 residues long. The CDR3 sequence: CASSNLVSGSPLHF. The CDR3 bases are TGTGCCAGCTCAAACCTGGTCTCGGGTTCACCCCTCCACTTT.

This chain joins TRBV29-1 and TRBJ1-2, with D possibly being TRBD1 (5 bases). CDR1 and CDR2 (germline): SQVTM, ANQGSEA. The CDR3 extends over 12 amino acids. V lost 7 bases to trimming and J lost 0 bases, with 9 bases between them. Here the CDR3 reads CSGDSANYGYTF. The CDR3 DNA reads TGCAGCGGTGACAGCGCTAACTATGGCTACACCTTC.

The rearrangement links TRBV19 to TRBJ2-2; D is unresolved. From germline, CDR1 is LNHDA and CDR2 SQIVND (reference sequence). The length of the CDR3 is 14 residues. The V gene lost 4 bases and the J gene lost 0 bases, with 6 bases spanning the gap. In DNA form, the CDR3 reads TGTGCCAGTAGTAGGATATCGAACACCGGGGAGCTGTTTTTT. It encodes CASSRISNTGELFF.

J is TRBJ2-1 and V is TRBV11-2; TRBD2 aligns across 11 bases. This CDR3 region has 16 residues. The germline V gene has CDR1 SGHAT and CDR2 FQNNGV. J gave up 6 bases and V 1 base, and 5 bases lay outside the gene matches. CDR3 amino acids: CASSLAPGTSGNEQFF. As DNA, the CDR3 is TGTGCCAGCAGCTTAGCCCCCGGGACTAGCGGCAATGAGCAGTTCTTC.

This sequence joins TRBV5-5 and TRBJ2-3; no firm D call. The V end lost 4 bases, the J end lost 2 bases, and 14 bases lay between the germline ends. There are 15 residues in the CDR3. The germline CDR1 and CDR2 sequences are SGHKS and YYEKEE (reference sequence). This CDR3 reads CASSLVPPPTDTQYF. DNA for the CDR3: TGTGCCAGCAGCCTGGTGCCTCCCCCCACAGATACGCAGTATTTT.

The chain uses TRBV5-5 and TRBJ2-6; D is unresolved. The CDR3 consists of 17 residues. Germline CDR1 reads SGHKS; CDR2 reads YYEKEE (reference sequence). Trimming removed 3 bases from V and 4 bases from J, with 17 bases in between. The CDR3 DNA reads TGTGCCAGCAGCTCCGCTCCCAGACTCGGGGGGGCCAACGTCCTGACTTTC. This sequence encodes CASSSAPRLGGANVLTF.

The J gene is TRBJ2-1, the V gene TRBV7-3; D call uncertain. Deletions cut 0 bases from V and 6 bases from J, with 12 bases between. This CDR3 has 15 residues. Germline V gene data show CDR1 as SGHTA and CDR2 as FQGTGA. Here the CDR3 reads CASSLTSLAVNEQFF. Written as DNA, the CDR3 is TGTGCCAGCAGCTTAACGTCTTTAGCTGTCAATGAGCAGTTCTTC.